This T cell receptor (beta chain) was recovered during a study of glioma-infiltrating T cells. The study's findings and limits: Gliomas, especially low-grade, showed above-expected tissue-blood divergence; non-neoplastic patients showed below.

There are 20 residues in the CDR3. After removal of 1 base from V and 0 bases from J, the junction contained 14 bases not matched to a gene. The germline CDR1 and CDR2 sequences are SGHTA and FQGNSA. This clonotype was observed a few times. Its antigen is not identified. The iRepertoire nested amplicon-rescue multiplex PCR amplified TCR alpha and beta CDR3s from RNA. One entry per CDR3 protein, called by TCRdb with MiXCR from the multiplex PCR reads. The profile shows about 380,000 distinct CDR3 sequences, 41% of them singletons. The rearrangement joins TRBV7-2 to TRBJ2-3, with 9 positions matching TRBD2. The sequence came from a human donor with low-grade glioma or glioblastoma, undergoing nonglioma brain surgery, or in good health (not recorded which). Sequencing was carried out using glioma tissue, nonneoplastic brain tissue, or PBMCs (not recorded which). The CDR3 region is CASSLEPSGIYTTSTDTQYF. The CDR3 DNA follows: TGTGCCAGCAGCTTAGAACCTAGCGGGATCTATACTACTAGCACAGATACGCAGTATTTT.